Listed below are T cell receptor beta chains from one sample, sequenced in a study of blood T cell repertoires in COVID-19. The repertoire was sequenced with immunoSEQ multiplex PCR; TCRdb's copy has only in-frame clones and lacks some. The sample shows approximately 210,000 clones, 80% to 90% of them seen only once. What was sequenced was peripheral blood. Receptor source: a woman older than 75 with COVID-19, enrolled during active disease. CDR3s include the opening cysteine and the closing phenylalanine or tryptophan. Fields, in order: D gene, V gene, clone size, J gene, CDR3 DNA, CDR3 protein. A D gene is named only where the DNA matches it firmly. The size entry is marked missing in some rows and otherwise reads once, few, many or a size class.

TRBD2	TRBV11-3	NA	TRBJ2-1	TGTGCCAGCAGCCCTAGACTAGCATCCTACAATGAGCAGTTCTTC	CASSPRLASYNEQFF
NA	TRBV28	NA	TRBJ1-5	TGTGCCAGCATGCGGGAAAATCAGCCCCAGCATTTT	CASMRENQPQHF
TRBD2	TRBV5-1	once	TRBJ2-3	TGCGCCAGCAGCTCTGGGGTAGCGGGTAGCACAGATACGCAGTATTTT	CASSSGVAGSTDTQYF
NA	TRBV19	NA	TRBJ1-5	TGTGCCAGTACCGACCGGGGGTATCAGCCCCAGCATTTT	CASTDRGYQPQHF
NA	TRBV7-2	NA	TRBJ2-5	TGTGCCAGCAGCTTAGCCACAGTCAGAGAGACCCAGTACTTC	CASSLATVRETQYF
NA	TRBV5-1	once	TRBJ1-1	TGCGCCAGCAGCCGAAACCCAACAGGGTTGAACACTGAAGCTTTCTTT	CASSRNPTGLNTEAFF
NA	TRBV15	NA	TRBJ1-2	TGTGCCACCAGCAGATTGGGAGGCGTCTATGGCTACACCTTC	CATSRLGGVYGYTF
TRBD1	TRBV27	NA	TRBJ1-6	TGTGCCAGCAGTAGGGGTGGCAGGGGGCGATCCTATAATTCACCCCTCCACTTT	CASSRGGRGRSYNSPLHF
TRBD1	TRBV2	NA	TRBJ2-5	TGTGCCAGCAATGAGGGGGCAGAGACCCAGTACTTC	CASNEGAETQYF
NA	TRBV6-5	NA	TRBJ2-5	TGTGCCAGCAGTTCCTACGGGACTGTCGAGACCCAGTACTTC	CASSSYGTVETQYF
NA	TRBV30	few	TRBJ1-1	TGTGCCTGGGAGCAACAGGGGAACACTGAAGCTTTCTTT	CAWEQQGNTEAFF
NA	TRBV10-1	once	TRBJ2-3	TGCGCCAGCAGTGACGGGGAAGATACGCAGTATTTT	CASSDGEDTQYF
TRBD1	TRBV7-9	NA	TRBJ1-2	TGTGCCAGCAGCGGGGACAGTTCCTCTGGCTACACCTTC	CASSGDSSSGYTF
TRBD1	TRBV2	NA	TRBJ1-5	TGTGCCAGCAGTTACACAGGGGGAAGGGAGCCCCAGCATTTT	CASSYTGGREPQHF
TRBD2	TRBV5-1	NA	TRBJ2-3	TGCGCCAGCAGCCCAGCGGGGGAGGCAGATACGCAGTATTTT	CASSPAGEADTQYF
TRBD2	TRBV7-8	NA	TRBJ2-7	TGTGCCAGCAGCCTAGGGACTAGCGGATGGTACGAGCAGTACTTC	CASSLGTSGWYEQYF
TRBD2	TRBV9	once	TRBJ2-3	TGTGCCAGCAGCGTTCAGCGGGGGGGCGTAGATACGCAGTATTTT	CASSVQRGGVDTQYF
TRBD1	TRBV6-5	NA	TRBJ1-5	TGTGCCAGCAGTTCCGACAGGGGGTTAGGGCCCCAGCATTTT	CASSSDRGLGPQHF
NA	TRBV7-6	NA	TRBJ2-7	TGTGCCAGCAGCACCACAGGGAACTCCTACGAGCAGTACTTC	CASSTTGNSYEQYF
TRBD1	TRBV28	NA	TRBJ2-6	TGTGCCAGCACCCTGACAGGGGCCGGCTCTGGGGCCAACGTCCTGACTTTC	CASTLTGAGSGANVLTF
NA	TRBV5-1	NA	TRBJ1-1	TGCGCCAGCAGCTTGAGGGTGGGGGGAGTTGAAGCTTTCTTT	CASSLRVGGVEAFF
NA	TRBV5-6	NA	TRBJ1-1	TGTGCCAGCAGCTTCAGGACACCAAACACTGAAGCTTTCTTT	CASSFRTPNTEAFF
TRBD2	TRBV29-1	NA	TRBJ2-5	TGCAGCGTTTCTAGCGGACAAGAGACCCAGTACTTC	CSVSSGQETQYF